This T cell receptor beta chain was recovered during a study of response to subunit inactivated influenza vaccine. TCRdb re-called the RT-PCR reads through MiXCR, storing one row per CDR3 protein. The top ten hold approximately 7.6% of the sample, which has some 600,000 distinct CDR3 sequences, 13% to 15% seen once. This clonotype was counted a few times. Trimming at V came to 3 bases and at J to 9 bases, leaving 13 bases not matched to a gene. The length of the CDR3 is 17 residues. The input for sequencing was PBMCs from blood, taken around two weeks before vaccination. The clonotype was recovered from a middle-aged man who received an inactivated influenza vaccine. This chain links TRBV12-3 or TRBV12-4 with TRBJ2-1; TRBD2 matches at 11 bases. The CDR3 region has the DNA TGTGCCAGCAGTTTGAGGCCCCCGGCTAGCGGGAGGAGTGAGCAGTTCTTC. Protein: CASSLRPPASGRSEQFF.